This entry is about one T cell receptor beta chain. Method: immunoSEQ multiplex PCR; TCRdb's copy keeps in-frame clones and lacks some. The sample carries hundreds of thousands of clones, roughly 90% recorded once. Trimming took 5 bases from V and 3 from J, leaving 11 bases between them. CDR3 length: 13 residues. Germline CDR1 and CDR2: SGHNT and YYREEE (reference sequence). This record comes from a study of shared T cell receptors in the human thymus. These data were also reused for a study on human thymus T cells. That work states: Usage of V and J genes appeared biased in thymic and blood repertoires.

The clonotype was recovered from a boy less than two years old with a congenital heart defect. Material for sequencing was thymocytes. The chain has TRBV5-4 and TRBJ1-1, with D maybe TRBD1 (6 bases). The CDR3 reads CASRRGGDTEAFF. The CDR3 region has the DNA TGTGCCAGCAGAAGGGGGGGTGACACTGAAGCTTTCTTT. Together with reference TRBV5-4 and TRBJ1-1, the CDR3 gives the full variable domain: ETGVTQSPTHLIKTRGQQVTLRCSSQSGHNTVSWYQQALGQGPQFIFQYYREEENGRGNFPPRFSGLQFPNYSSELNVNALELDDSALYLCASRRGGDTEAFFGQGTRLTVV.